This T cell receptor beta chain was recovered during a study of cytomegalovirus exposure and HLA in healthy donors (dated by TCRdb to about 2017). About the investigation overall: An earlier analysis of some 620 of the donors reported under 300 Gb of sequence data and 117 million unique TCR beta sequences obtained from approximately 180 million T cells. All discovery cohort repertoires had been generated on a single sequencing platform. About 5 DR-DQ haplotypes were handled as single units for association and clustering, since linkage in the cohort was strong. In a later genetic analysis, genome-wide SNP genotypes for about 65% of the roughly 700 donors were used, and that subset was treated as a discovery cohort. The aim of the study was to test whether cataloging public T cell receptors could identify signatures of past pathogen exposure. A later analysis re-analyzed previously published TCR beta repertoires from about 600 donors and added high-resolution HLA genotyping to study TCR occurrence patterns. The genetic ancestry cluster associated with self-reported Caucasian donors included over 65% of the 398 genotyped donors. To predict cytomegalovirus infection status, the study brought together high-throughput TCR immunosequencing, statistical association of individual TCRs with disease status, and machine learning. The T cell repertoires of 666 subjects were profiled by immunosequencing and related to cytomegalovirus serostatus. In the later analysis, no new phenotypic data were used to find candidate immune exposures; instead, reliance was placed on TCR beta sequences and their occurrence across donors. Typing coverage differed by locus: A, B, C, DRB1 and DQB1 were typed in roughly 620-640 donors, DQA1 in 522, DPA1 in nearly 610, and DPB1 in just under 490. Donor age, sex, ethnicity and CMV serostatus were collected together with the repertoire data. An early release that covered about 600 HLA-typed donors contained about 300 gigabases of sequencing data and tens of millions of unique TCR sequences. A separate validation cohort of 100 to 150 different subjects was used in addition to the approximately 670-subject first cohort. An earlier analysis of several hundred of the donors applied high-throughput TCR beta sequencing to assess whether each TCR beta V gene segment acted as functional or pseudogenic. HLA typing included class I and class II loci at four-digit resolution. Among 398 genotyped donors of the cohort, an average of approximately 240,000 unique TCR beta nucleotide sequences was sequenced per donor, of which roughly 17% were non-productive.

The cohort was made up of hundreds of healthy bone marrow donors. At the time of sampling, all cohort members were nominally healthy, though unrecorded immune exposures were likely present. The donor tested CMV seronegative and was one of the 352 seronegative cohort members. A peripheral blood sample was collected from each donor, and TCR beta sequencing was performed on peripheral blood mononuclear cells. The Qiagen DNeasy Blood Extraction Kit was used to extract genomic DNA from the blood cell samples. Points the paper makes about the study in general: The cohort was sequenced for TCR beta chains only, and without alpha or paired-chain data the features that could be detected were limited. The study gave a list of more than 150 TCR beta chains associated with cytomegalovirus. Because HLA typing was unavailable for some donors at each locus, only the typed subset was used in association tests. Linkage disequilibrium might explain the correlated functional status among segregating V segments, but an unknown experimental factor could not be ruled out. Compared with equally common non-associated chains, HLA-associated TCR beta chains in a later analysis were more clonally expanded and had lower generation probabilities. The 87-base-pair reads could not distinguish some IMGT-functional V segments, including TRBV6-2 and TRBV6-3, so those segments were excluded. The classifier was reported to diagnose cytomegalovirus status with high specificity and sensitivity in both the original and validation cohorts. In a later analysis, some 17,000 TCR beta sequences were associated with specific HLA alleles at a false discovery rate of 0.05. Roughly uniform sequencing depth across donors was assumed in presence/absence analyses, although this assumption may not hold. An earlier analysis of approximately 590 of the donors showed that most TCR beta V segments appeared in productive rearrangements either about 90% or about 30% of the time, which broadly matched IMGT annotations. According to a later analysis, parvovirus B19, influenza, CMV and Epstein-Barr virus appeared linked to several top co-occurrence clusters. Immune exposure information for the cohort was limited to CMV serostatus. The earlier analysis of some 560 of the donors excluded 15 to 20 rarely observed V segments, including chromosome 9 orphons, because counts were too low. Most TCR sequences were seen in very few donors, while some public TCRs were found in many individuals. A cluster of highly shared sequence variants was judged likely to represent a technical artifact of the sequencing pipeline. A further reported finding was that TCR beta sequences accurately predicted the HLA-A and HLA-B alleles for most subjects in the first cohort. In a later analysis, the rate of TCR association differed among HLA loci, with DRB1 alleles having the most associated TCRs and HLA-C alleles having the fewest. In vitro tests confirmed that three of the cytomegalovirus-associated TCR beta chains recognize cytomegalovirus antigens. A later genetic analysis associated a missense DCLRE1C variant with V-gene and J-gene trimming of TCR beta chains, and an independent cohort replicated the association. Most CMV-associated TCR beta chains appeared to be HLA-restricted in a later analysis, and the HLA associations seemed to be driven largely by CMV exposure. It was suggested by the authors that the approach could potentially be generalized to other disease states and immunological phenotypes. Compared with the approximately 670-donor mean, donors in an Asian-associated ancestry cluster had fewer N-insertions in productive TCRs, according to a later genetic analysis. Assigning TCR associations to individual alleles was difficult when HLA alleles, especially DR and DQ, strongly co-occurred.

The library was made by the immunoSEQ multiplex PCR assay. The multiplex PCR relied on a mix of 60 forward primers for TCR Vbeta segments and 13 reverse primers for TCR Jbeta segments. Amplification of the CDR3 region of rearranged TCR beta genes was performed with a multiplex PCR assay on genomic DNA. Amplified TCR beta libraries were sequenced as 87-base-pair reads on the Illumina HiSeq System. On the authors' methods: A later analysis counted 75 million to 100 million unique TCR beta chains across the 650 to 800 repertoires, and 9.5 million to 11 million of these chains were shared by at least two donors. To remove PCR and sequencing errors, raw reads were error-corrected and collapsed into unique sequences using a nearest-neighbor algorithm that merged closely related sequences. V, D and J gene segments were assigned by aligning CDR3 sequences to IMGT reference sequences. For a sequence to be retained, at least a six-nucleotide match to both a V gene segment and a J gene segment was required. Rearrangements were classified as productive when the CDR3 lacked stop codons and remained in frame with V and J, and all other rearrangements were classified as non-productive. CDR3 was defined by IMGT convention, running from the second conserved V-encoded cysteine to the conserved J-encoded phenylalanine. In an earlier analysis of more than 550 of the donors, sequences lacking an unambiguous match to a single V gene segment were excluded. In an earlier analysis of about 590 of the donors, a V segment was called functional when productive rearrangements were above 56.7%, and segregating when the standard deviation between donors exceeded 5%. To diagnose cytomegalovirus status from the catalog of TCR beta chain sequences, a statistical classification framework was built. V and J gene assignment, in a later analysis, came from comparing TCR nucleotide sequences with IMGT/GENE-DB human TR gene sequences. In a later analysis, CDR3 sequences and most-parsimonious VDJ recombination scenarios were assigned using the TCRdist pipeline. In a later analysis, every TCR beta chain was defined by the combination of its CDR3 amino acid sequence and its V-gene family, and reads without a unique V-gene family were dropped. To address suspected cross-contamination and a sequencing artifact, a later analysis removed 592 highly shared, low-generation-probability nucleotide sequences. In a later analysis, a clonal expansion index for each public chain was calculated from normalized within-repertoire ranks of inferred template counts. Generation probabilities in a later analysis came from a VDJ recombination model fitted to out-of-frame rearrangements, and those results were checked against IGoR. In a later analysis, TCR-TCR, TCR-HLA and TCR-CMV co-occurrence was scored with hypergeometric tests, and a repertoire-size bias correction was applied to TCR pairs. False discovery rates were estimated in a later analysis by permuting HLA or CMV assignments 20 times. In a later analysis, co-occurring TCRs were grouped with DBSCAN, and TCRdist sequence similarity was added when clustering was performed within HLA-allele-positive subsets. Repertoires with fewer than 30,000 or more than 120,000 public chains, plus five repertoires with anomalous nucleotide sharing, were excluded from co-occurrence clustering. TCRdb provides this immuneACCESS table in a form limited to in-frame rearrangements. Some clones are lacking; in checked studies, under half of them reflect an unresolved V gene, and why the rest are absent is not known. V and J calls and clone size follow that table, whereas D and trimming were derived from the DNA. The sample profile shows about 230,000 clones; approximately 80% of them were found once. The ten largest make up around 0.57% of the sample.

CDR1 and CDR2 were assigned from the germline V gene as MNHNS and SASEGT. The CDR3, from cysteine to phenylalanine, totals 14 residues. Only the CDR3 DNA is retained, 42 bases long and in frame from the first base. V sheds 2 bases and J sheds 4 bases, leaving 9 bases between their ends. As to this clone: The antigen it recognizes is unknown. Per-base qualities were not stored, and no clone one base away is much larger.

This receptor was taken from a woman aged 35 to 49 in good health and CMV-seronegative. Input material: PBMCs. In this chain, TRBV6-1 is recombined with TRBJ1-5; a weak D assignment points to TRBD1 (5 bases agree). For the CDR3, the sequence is CASSELRGNQPQHF. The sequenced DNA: TGTGCCAGCAGTGAACTTCGGGGGAATCAGCCCCAGCATTTT.